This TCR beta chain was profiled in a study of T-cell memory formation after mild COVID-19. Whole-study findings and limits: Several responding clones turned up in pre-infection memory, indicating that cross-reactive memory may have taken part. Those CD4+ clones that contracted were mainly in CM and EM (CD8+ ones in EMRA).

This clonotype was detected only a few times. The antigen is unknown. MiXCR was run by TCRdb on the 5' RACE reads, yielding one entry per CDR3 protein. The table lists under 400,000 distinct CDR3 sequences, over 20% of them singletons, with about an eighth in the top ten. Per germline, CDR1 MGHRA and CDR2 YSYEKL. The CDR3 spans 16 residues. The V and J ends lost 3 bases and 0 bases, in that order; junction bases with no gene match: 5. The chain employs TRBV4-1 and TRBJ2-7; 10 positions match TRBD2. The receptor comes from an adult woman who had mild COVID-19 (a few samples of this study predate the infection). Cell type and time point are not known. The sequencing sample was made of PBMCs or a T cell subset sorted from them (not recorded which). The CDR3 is CASSQLIAGGSYEQYF. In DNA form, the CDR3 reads TGCGCCAGCAGCCAGTTAATAGCGGGGGGCTCCTACGAGCAGTACTTC.